Reported below is one TCR beta chain. The antigen is undetermined. Other DNA sequences in the sample encode the same CDR3. The sample is drawn from a study of shared clonotypes between healthy human individuals. Sorted-subset replicate PCR reactions were performed with around 200 ng DNA, corresponding to roughly 30,000 T cell genomes. The protocol was immunoSEQ multiplex PCR, while the TCRdb copy is restricted to in-frame clones and leaves out a portion. The data contain 2 million to 2.5 million clones, nearly 97% of them seen just once; the ten biggest clones take up 0.13%. General observations from the study: Clonotype sharing across a few donors was observed for around 5% of naive CD4 clonotypes. Naive subsets usually exceeded memory subsets in estimated richness. Non-shared clonotypes had lower generation probabilities than those shared by all four donors.

The CDR3 length is 15 residues. Per the germline V gene, CDR1 is SGDLS and CDR2 is YYNGEE. J lost 4 bases, V lost 0 bases, and 4 bases had no gene match. This clonotype originated in a man between 18 and 35 years old in good health. This chain uses TRBV9 with TRBJ2-1, with 7 bases that match TRBD2. The sequenced sample consisted of naive CD4+ T cells sorted from blood. Regarding subset: CD45RA+ positively selected. CDR3 nucleotide sequence: TGTGCCAGCAGCGTAGCTCCTAGCGGTTACAATGAGCAGTTCTTC. Translation gives CASSVAPSGYNEQFF.